This TCR beta chain is from a study of blood T cell repertoires in COVID-19 (dated by TCRdb to 2019 to 2021). Regarding the research as a whole: Collaborator samples came from the United States, Italy and Spain and covered acute and convalescent phases of COVID-19. The material from the prospective study consisted of cDNA or gDNA derived from T cells, B-cell-depleted T cells, or PBMCs. Subjects who had been exposed to COVID-19, were actively infected with it, or had recovered from it provided the deeply sampled blood TCRbeta repertoires that made up the dataset. The repertoires were made available in a free public database intended to serve as a resource for research on the immune response to SARS-CoV-2. The samples were drawn from the first 160 participants of the ongoing ImmuneRACE study and from 1,254 subjects provided by 6 global collaborators. A de-identified subject ID, COVID-19 status, age in years and sex were almost always included in the sample metadata. Where available, HLA class I and class II types were obtained from metadata supplied by the sample provider rather than from assay-based typing.

TCRbeta CDR3 regions were amplified from genomic DNA by means of the immunoSEQ Assay, a bias-controlled multiplex PCR. The paper's data handling went like this. Within the assay, amplification of reference gene primers was used to estimate how many nucleated cells each sample contained. To quantify the absolute abundance of each unique TCRbeta CDR3 rearrangement, sequence reads were collapsed and filtered. Productive Simpson clonality was computed per sample as the square root of Simpson's diversity index over productive rearrangements. Here the immuneACCESS table is served through TCRdb, limited to in-frame sequences with V and J called. Missing clones are a known gap in these copies; in checked studies unresolved V genes cover under half, and the rest lacks a known reason. V, J and clone size were drawn from that table, and D and trimming were deduced from the DNA. This sample has some 40,000 clones in its table, and just under 80% of those were observed once. The top ten hold about 40% of the sample.

The paper as a whole reports these results and caveats: How much clinical and demographic metadata was included differed by source and by participant, and the metadata was provided uncurated.

Collaborating institutions collected whole blood in K2EDTA tubes following their own protocols. For TCRbeta analysis, collaborators shipped samples as frozen whole blood, isolated PBMCs, or DNA extracted from either of those sample types. Points on this clone: The antigen this receptor binds is unknown. The sample holds no much larger clone one base away, and base qualities are not on file.

From the cysteine up to the phenylalanine, the CDR3 has a length of 13 residues. Only the CDR3 region is kept as DNA, spanning 39 bases read in frame from base 1. Per the germline V gene, SGHTA is the CDR1 and FQGNSA is the CDR2. A distance of 13 bases separates the germline ends of V and J, which lose 5 bases and 6 bases respectively. The chain joins TRBV7-2 to TRBJ1-1, and TRBD1 may be the D gene, going by 6 matching bases. The receptor was isolated from a man older than 75 with active or convalescent COVID-19. The specimen was peripheral blood. The DNA reads as follows: TGTGCCAGCAGCCCAAACAGGGTGGCTGAAGCTTTCTTT. Its protein product is CASSPNRVAEAFF.